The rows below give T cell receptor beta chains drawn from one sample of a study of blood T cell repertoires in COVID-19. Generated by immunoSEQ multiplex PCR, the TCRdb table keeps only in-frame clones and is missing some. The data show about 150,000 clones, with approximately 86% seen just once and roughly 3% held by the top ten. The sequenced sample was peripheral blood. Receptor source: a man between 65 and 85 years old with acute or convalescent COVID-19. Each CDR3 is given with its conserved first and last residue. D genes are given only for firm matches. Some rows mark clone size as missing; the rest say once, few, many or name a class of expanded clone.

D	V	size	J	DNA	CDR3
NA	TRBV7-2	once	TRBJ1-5	TGTGCCAGCAGCTTAGCGAAGGGGGATGATCGTCAGCCCCAGCATTTT	CASSLAKGDDRQPQHF
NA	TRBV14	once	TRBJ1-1	TGTGCCAGCAGCCAAGGACAGGCGGTCACTGAAGCTTTCTTT	CASSQGQAVTEAFF
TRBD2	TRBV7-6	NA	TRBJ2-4	TGTGCCAGCAGCAGACTAGCGGGAGAAGGGGACAAAAACATTCAGTACTTC	CASSRLAGEGDKNIQYF
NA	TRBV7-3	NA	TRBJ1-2	TGTGCCAGCAGCCCAGGGGCCAACTATGGCTACACCTTC	CASSPGANYGYTF
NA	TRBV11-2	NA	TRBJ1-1	TGTGCCAGCAGCCTACAGGGCCCCCTGAACACTGAAGCTTTCTTT	CASSLQGPLNTEAFF
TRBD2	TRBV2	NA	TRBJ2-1	TGTGCCAGCAGTGTCCCTGCGGGAGGGCAGTTCTTC	CASSVPAGGQFF
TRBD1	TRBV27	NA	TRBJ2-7	TGTGCCAGCAGTTTGTATGGACAGGCGACCTACGAGCAGTACTTC	CASSLYGQATYEQYF
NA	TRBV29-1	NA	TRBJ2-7	TGCAGCGTTGAAGATCGGGGCTCCTACGAGCAGTACTTC	CSVEDRGSYEQYF
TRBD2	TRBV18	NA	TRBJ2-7	TGTGCCAGCTCACTGGCGGGACTAGCGGCAGAGCAGTACTTC	CASSLAGLAAEQYF
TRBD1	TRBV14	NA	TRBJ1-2	TGTGCCAGCAGCCCGGGACAGGGACGTGGCTACACCTTC	CASSPGQGRGYTF
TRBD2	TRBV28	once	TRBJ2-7	TGTGCCAGCAGTTTAGGGGGCAGCGGGAGTCTCCACGAGCAGTACTTC	CASSLGGSGSLHEQYF
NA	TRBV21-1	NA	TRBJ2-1	TGTGCCAGCAACCTATCGACATTCAATGAGCAGTTCTTC	CASNLSTFNEQFF
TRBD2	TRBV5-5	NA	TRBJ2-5	TGTGCCAGCAGCTTCCCGGGGGGGGAGACCCAGTACTTC	CASSFPGGETQYF
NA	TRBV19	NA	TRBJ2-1	TGTGCCAGTAGTTTGTTCCGGTTCGGAGACAATGAGCAGTTCTTC	CASSLFRFGDNEQFF
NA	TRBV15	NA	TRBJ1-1	TGTGCCACCAGCAGATCCGCAAGGGGAACTGAAGCTTTCTTT	CATSRSARGTEAFF
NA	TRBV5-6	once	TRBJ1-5	TGTGCCAGCAGCTTGGCCGGACAGCGCAATCAGCCCCAGCATTTT	CASSLAGQRNQPQHF
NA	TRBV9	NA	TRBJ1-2	TGTGCCAGCAGCCGGGAGTACTATGGCTACACCTTC	CASSREYYGYTF
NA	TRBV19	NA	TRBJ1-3	TGTGCCAGTAGTATAGAGGGGCTCTCCGCTGGAAACACCATATATTTT	CASSIEGLSAGNTIYF
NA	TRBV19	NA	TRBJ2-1	TGTGCCAGTAGTTCACTTGACTCATACAATGAGCAGTTCTTC	CASSSLDSYNEQFF
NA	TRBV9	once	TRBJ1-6	TGTGCCAGCAGCAGACTGGATAATTCACCCCTCCACTTT	CASSRLDNSPLHF
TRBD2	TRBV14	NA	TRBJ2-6	TGTGCCAGCAGCCAGGCGGGAGGGGCCGGGGCCAACGTCCTGACTTTC	CASSQAGGAGANVLTF
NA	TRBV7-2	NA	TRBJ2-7	TGTGCCAGCAGCTTAGCGGGGGCTAACTACGAGCAGTACTTC	CASSLAGANYEQYF
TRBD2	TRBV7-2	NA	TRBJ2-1	TGTGCCAGCAGCGTGGGTGGGCTAGCGGGAGTGAATGAGCAGTTCTTC	CASSVGGLAGVNEQFF
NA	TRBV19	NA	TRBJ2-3	TGTGCCAGTAGTGGTCCTTCATCGGGGAGGCGGGATACGCAGTATTTT	CASSGPSSGRRDTQYF
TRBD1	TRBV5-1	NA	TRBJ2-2	TGCGCCAGCAGCGCTCCGGGACAGGGGGCGATCGGGGAGCTGTTTTTT	CASSAPGQGAIGELFF
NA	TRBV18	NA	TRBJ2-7	TGTGCCAGCTCACCACGCGATTACGAGCAGTACTTC	CASSPRDYEQYF
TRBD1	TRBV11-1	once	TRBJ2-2	TGTGCCAGCAGCAACCCGGGACAGTATGACACCGGGGAGCTGTTTTTT	CASSNPGQYDTGELFF
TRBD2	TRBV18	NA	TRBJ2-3	TGTGCCAGCTCGGCCGGGACTAGCGAACCAGAGGGCCCAGATACGCAGTATTTT	CASSAGTSEPEGPDTQYF
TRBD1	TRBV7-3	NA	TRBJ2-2	TGTGCCAGCAGCGTGGGACAGGGTTACACCGGGGAGCTGTTTTTT	CASSVGQGYTGELFF
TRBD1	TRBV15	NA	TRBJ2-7	TGTGCCACCAGCAGGGCCGGGACAGGGCCCTACGAGCAGTACTTC	CATSRAGTGPYEQYF
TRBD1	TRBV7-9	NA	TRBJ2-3	TGTGCCAGCAGCTTCACAAATCGACAGGGGGCGAGCACAGATACGCAGTATTTT	CASSFTNRQGASTDTQYF
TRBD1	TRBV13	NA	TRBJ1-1	TGTGCCAGCAGCACCCGGGACAGGGGGCCGGGCACTGAAGCTTTCTTT	CASSTRDRGPGTEAFF
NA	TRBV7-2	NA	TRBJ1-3	TGTGCCAGCAGCTTAATATCGGGAAACACCATATATTTT	CASSLISGNTIYF
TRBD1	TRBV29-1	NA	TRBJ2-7	TGCAGCGTTCGAGAGTTAGTCGACAGGGCTTACGAGCAGTACTTC	CSVRELVDRAYEQYF
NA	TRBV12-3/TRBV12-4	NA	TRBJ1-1	TGTGCCAGCAGTTTACTCTTGAACACTGAAGCTTTCTTT	CASSLLLNTEAFF
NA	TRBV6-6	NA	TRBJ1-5	TGTGCCAGCAGTTACTCGACACACAATCAGCCCCAGCATTTT	CASSYSTHNQPQHF
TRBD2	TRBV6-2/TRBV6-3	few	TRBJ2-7	TGTGCCAGCAGTTTCACTAGCGTCCACGAGCAGTACTTC	CASSFTSVHEQYF
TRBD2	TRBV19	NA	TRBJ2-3	TGTGCCAGTAGTTCAGCGGGAGGGCCGGGTGATACGCAGTATTTT	CASSSAGGPGDTQYF
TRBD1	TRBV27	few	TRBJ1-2	TGTGCCAGCAGTCGAACAACAGGGGGTGACGGCTACACCTTC	CASSRTTGGDGYTF
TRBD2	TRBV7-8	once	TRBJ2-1	TGTGCCAGCAGTCTTGCCGGGACTAGTACCAATGAGCAGTTCTTC	CASSLAGTSTNEQFF
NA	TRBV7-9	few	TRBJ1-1	TGTGCCAGCGATAAAGCGAGGAACACTGAAGCTTTCTTT	CASDKARNTEAFF
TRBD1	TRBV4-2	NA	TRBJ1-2	TGTGCCAGCAGCCAAGTCCCTCGGGACAGGGGGCACTATGGCTACACCTTC	CASSQVPRDRGHYGYTF